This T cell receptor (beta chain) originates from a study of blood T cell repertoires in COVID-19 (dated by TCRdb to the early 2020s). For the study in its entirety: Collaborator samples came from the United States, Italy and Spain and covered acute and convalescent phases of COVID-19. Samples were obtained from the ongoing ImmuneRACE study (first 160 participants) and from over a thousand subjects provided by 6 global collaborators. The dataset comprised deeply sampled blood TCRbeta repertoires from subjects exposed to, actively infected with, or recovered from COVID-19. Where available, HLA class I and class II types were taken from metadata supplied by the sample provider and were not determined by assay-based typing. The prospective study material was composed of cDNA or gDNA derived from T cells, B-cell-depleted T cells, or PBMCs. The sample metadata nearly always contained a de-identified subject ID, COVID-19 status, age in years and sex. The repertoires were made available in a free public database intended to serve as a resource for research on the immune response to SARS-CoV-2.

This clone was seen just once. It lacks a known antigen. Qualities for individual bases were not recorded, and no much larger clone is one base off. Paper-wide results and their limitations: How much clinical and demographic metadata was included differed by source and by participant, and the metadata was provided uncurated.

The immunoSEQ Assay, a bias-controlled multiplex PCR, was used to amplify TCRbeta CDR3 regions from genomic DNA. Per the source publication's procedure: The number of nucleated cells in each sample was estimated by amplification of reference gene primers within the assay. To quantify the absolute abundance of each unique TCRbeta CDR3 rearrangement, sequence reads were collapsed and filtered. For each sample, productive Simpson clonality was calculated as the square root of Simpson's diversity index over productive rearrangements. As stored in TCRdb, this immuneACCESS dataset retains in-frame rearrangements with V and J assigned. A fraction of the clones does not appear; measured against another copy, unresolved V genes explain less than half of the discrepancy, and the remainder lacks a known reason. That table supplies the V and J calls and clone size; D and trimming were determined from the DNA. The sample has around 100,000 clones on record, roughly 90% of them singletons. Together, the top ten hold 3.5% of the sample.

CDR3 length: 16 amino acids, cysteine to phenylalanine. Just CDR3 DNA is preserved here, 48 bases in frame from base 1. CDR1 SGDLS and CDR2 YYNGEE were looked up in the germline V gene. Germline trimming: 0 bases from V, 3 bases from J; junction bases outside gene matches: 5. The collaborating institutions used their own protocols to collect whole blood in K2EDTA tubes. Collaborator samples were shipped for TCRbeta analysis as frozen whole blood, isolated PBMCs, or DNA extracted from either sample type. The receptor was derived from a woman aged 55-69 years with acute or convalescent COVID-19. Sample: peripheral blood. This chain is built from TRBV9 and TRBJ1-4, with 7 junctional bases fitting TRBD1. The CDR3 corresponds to CASSVGGGTANEKLFF. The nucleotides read TGTGCCAGCAGCGTAGGAGGGGGCACAGCTAATGAAAAACTGTTTTTT. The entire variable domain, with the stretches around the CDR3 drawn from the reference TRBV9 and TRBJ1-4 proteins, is DSGVTQTPKHLITATGQRVTLRCSPRSGDLSVYWYQQSLDQGLQFLIQYYNGEERAKGNILERFSAQQFPDLHSELNLSSLELGDSALYFCASSVGGGTANEKLFFGSGTQLSVL.